The 16 T cell receptor beta chains reported below all come from one sample, sequenced in a study of shared clonotypes between healthy human individuals. Positively selected for CCR7, the CD45RO-negative cells used as naive CD8 cells excluded terminally differentiated effector memory CD45RA+ cells. Clones were read by immunoSEQ multiplex PCR, and TCRdb kept only the in-frame ones, dropping some. Here the sample spans some 1,900,000 clones, about 95% being singletons. The specimen sequenced was naive CD8+ T cells sorted from blood. The receptors shown here come from a man aged 18 to 30 in good health.

The rearrangement uses TRBV27 and TRBJ2-1; TRBD1 matches at 9 bases. V was pared by 1 base and J by 8 bases, with 6 bases of the junction left unmatched. Germline-derived CDR1 and CDR2 are MNHEY and SMNVEV (reference sequence). CDR3 length: 15 amino acids. Here the CDR3 reads CASSLLGTGFDEQFF. CDR3 DNA: TGTGCCAGCAGTTTATTAGGGACAGGGTTCGATGAGCAGTTCTTC.

This clone showed up just once. The CDR3 loop is CASSSQGWTEAFF. CDR3 bases: TGTGCCAGCAGCTCGCAGGGTTGGACTGAAGCTTTCTTT. The chain is built from TRBV7-6 and TRBJ1-1; possible D gene TRBD1, 5 bases. The CDR3 runs 13 residues. Germline V CDR1 and CDR2: SGHVS, FNYEAQ. Between the trimmed V and J ends, which lost 4 bases and 5 bases, there was a span of 11 bases.

V usage is TRBV11-2 and J usage is TRBJ2-3; 7 nucleotides match TRBD1. The CDR3 spans 16 residues. The junction had 14 bases not matched to a gene; V was cut back by 7 bases and J by 4 bases. Germline V gene sequence: CDR1 SGHAT, CDR2 FQNNGV. The CDR3 nucleotides read TGTGCCAGCACCTCCGAGACAGGGTTGTTTTCAGATACGCAGTATTTT. Translating gives CASTSETGLFSDTQYF.

The genes are TRBV4-3 and TRBJ2-3, with 8 bases identical to TRBD1. The CDR3 contains 16 residues. Germline trimming cut 1 base from V and 0 bases from J; bases unmatched to any gene: 3. Looked up from germline, CDR1 is LGHNA and CDR2 is YSLEER. The CDR3 DNA sequence: TGCGCCAGCAGCCAAGTCGGACAGGGAAGCACAGATACGCAGTATTTT. It encodes CASSQVGQGSTDTQYF.

This chain joins TRBV7-9 and TRBJ1-1; D gene ambiguous. The germline CDR1 and CDR2 sequences are SEHNR and FQNEAQ (reference sequence). With 9 bases removed from V and 0 bases from J, the gap between germline ends came to 11 bases. This CDR3 comprises 13 residues. CDR3 amino acids: CASTRPLNTEAFF. CDR3 nucleotides: TGTGCCAGTACCCGGCCTTTGAACACTGAAGCTTTCTTT.

The CDR3 region is CASSPGEYQETQYF. CDR3 DNA: TGTGCCAGCAGCCCCGGAGAGTACCAAGAGACCCAGTACTTC. J is TRBJ2-5 and V is TRBV9; D is uncertain. Germline CDR1 is SGDLS and CDR2 is YYNGEE. The CDR3 consists of 14 residues. V was pared by 4 bases and J by 0 bases, with 10 bases between.

The count of this clone is one. The chain has TRBV2 and TRBJ1-1, with D unclear. CDR1 is SNHLY and CDR2 is FYNNEI in the germline V gene. V lost 3 bases and J lost 6, with 5 bases in between. The CDR3 contains 11 residues. CDR3 amino acids: CASSDKPEAFF. DNA for the CDR3: TGTGCCAGCAGTGACAAACCTGAAGCTTTCTTT.

To note about this clone: Other DNA variants within this sample encode the same CDR3. This chain connects TRBV19 to TRBJ2-5, with 7 bases fitting TRBD1. CDR3 length equals 13 residues. Germline CDR1 reads LNHDA; CDR2 reads SQIVND (reference sequence). V trimming: 6 bases; J trimming: 3 bases; junction bases outside the gene matches: 4. In nucleotides, the CDR3 is TGTGCCAGTAGCTGGGACAGTGAAGAGACCCAGTACTTC. Translated, it gives CASSWDSEETQYF.

The chain recombines TRBV25-1 with TRBJ2-5; D not resolved. Germline CDR1 is MGHDK and CDR2 is SYGVNS. The V end was cut by 3 bases, the J end by 1 base, with 12 bases between. This CDR3 has 15 residues. This CDR3 reads CASSDLWASQETQYF. The CDR3 nucleotides are TGTGCCAGCAGTGATCTTTGGGCATCCCAAGAGACCCAGTACTTC.

The V call is TRBV28, the J call TRBJ2-7, with a possible D match to TRBD1 (6 bases). Germline V lookup: CDR1 MDHEN, CDR2 SYDVKM. This CDR3 contains 18 residues. Trimming shortened V by 6 bases and J by 0 bases, and 24 bases separated the two germline ends. CDR3 DNA sequence: TGTGCCAGCAGAACCACCATTCTGTCAGGGGTCCCCTCCTACGAGCAGTACTTC. It specifies CASRTTILSGVPSYEQYF. Filled out from reference TRBV28 and TRBJ2-7, the complete variable domain reads DVKVTQSSRYLVKRTGEKVFLECVQDMDHENMFWYRQDPGLGLRLIYFSYDVKMKEKGDIPEGYSVSREKKERFSLILESASTNQTSMYLCASRTTILSGVPSYEQYFGPGTRLTVT.

The chain is built from TRBV9 and TRBJ2-1, with 10 bases fitting TRBD2. The CDR3 length is 15 residues. V trimming: 4 bases; J trimming: 3 bases; junction bases outside the gene matches: 4. The germline V gene encodes CDR1 SGDLS and CDR2 YYNGEE. Here the CDR3 reads CASSPGTSDYNEQFF. For the CDR3, the DNA is TGTGCCAGCAGCCCCGGGACTAGCGACTACAATGAGCAGTTCTTC.

CDR3 nucleotides: TGTGCCAGCTCCAGTTTCCCGAACACTGAAGCTTTCTTT. Translation: CASSSFPNTEAFF. J is TRBJ1-1 and V is TRBV25-1; no clear D gene. Germline V gives CDR1 MGHDK, CDR2 SYGVNS. V was shortened by 8 bases and J by 1 base, with 11 bases between the two germline ends. This CDR3 has 13 residues.

The chain joins TRBV10-3 to TRBJ2-1, with TRBD2 matching over 12 bases. The CDR3 extends over 16 amino acids. J lost 8 bases, V lost 2 bases, and 7 bases had no gene match. Germline V CDR1 and CDR2: ENHRY, SYGVKD. Here the CDR3 reads CAISEVLAGGPYEQFF. CDR3 coding DNA: TGTGCCATCAGTGAGGTCCTAGCGGGAGGGCCCTATGAGCAGTTCTTC.

This rearrangement joins TRBV6-5 to TRBJ1-2; no clear D. The length of the CDR3 is 14 residues. V gave up 5 bases and J gave up 5 bases, with 15 bases separating them. The germline gives CDR1 MNHEY, CDR2 SVGAGI. This chain's CDR3 is CASSPTSEAYGYTF. Written as DNA, the CDR3 is TGTGCCAGCAGTCCCACGTCAGAGGCGTATGGCTACACCTTC.

V gene TRBV2 combines with J gene TRBJ2-7; D not certain. The CDR3 loop spans 14 amino acids. With 3 bases removed from V and 3 bases from J, the gap between germline ends came to 12 bases. Germline lookup yields CDR1 SNHLY and CDR2 FYNNEI. The CDR3 DNA reads TGTGCCAGCAGTGATCAGTCAGTTAGCTACGAGCAGTACTTC. This encodes CASSDQSVSYEQYF.

The rearrangement links TRBV18 to TRBJ2-2, with D possibly TRBD2 on 5 matching bases. Germline V gene data show CDR1 as KGHSH and CDR2 as LQKENI. The CDR3 totals 17 residues. V was trimmed by 3 bases and J by 2 bases, leaving 16 bases between them. In DNA form, the CDR3 reads TGTGCCAGCTCACCGGACCCAAGAGGGCCTAACACCGGGGAGCTGTTTTTT. This translates into CASSPDPRGPNTGELFF.